This T cell receptor (beta chain) was sequenced during a study of T cells after yellow fever vaccination. The length of the CDR3 is 16 residues. TCRdb itself ran the 5' RACE reads through MiXCR, one entry per CDR3 protein. The sample lists 150,000 to 200,000 distinct CDR3 sequences; 11% were seen once. This clonotype was detected only a few times. This sequence joins TRBV1 and TRBJ2-5; TRBD1 is the table's D call and was not checked against the DNA. TRBV1 is a pseudogene. Source: CD8+ T cells sorted from PBMCs, taken 15 days after the yellow fever booster vaccination. The receptor's source is a man in his late teens or twenties who received the YFV17D yellow fever vaccine. The CDR3, as DNA: TGCACCAGCAGCCAAGCACCCCGGGCCAGGTTACAGACCCAGTACTTC. Amino acids: CTSSQAPRARLQTQYF.